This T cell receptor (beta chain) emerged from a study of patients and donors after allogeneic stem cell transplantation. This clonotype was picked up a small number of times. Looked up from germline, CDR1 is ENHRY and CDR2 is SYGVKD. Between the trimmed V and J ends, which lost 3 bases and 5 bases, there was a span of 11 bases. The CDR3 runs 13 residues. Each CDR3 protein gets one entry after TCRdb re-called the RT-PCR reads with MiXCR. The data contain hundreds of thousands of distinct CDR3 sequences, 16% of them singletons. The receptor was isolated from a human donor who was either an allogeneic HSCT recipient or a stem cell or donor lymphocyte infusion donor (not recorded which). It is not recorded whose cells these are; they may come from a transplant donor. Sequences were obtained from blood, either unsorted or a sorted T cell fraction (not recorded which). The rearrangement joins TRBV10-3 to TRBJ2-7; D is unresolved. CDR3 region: CAISDQNPHEQYF. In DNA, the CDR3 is TGTGCCATCAGTGACCAGAACCCCCACGAGCAGTACTTC.